This T cell receptor (beta chain) was found in a study of CD8 T cells in ankylosing spondylitis. MiXCR, applied by TCRdb to the 5' RACE reads, yields one record per CDR3 protein. The sample holds 30,000 to 45,000 distinct CDR3 sequences, approximately 10% seen once. The sample holds many counts of this clonotype. CDR3 size: 14 residues. V was trimmed by 4 bases and J by 3 bases, leaving 10 bases between them. Germline CDR1 and CDR2: MNHEY and SVGAGI. The gene calls are TRBV6-5 and TRBJ1-5; possible D gene TRBD1, 5 bases. The source is a male donor with ankylosing spondylitis or in good health (not recorded which). Input material: blood, either unsorted or a sorted T cell fraction (not recorded which). The CDR3 nucleotides are TGTGCCAGCAGTTTTAGGGGCTTCAATCAGCCCCAGCATTTT. It translates to CASSFRGFNQPQHF.